This T cell receptor (beta chain) was profiled in a study of blood T cell repertoires in COVID-19. Across the whole study: Acute and convalescent COVID-19 samples came from the United States, Italy and Spain.

The assay was immunoSEQ multiplex PCR, and TCRdb's table has in-frame clones only and misses some. Among a few hundred thousand clones listed, around 86% were seen once. The study assigned cohorts using participant-reported clinical history. The sequencing input was PBMCs or T cells enriched from blood (not recorded which). The receptor's source is a man aged 35-49 years who had recovered from COVID-19.

The CDR3 nucleotides read TGTGCCAGCAGCCAAGATCCTACGCTCGGACAGGGTTACAATGAGCAGTTCTTC. Amino acid sequence: CASSQDPTLGQGYNEQFF. The V gene is TRBV3-1 (or the pseudogene TRBV3-2), the J gene TRBJ2-1; 8 bases line up with TRBD1. The V segment lost 0 bases and the J segment 4 bases; nucleotides outside the gene matches: 11. Looked up from germline, CDR1 is LGHDT and CDR2 is YNNKEL (reference sequence). The CDR3 length is 18 residues.